The 14 T cell receptor beta chains reported below all come from one sample, sequenced in a study of blood T cell repertoires in COVID-19. TCRdb's table, derived via immunoSEQ multiplex PCR, lists solely in-frame clones and lacks some. The sample holds some 65,000 clones, roughly 91% seen once. Sequencing input: peripheral blood. Receptors were obtained from a man aged 50-60 years with COVID-19, enrolled during active disease.

The V and J genes are TRBV6-5 and TRBJ2-7; 10 nucleotides line up with TRBD1. J was trimmed by 6 bases and V by 6 bases; bases with no gene match: 5. The CDR3 consists of 13 residues. Germline V gives CDR1 MNHEY, CDR2 SVGAGI. The DNA of the CDR3 is TGTGCCAGCAGGAGACAGGGGGCAGGCGAGCAGTACTTC. As protein: CASRRQGAGEQYF.

J is TRBJ2-5 and V is TRBV5-4; D is undetermined. The germline gives CDR1 SGHNT, CDR2 YYREEE (reference sequence). The germline V and J ends were trimmed by 0 bases and 5 bases, with 14 bases remaining between them. The CDR3 contains 15 residues. CDR3 amino acids: CASSLGPRKEETQYF. CDR3 nucleotides: TGTGCCAGCAGCTTGGGGCCCAGGAAAGAGGAGACCCAGTACTTC. The entire variable domain, with the rest obtained from reference TRBV5-4 and TRBJ2-5, is as follows: ETGVTQSPTHLIKTRGQQVTLRCSSQSGHNTVSWYQQALGQGPQFIFQYYREEENGRGNFPPRFSGLQFPNYSSELNVNALELDDSALYLCASSLGPRKEETQYFGPGTRLLVL.

The chain is built from TRBV11-2 and TRBJ1-1, with 8 bases lining up with TRBD1. From germline, CDR1 is SGHAT and CDR2 FQNNGV. The CDR3 covers 15 residues. V shed 1 base, J shed 3 bases, and the junction held 4 bases outside the gene matches. The CDR3 DNA reads as TGTGCCAGCAGCTTAGGTGGACAGGGCTACACTGAAGCTTTCTTT. The encoded protein is CASSLGGQGYTEAFF.

V gene TRBV19 combines with J gene TRBJ1-5, with D possibly being TRBD1 (6 bases). Between the trimmed V and J ends, which lost 5 bases and 4 bases, there was a span of 9 bases. The CDR3 consists of 13 residues. CDR1 and CDR2 from the germline V gene are LNHDA and SQIVND (reference sequence). CDR3 loop: CASSVTGNQPQHF. The CDR3 bases are TGTGCCAGTAGTGTCACAGGGAATCAGCCCCAGCATTTT.

The V and J genes are TRBV4-3 and TRBJ2-2, with D possibly being TRBD1 (5 bases). V was clipped by 0 bases and J by 0 bases, with 8 bases between them. The CDR3 length is 16 residues. From germline, CDR1 is LGHNA and CDR2 YSLEER. CDR3 nucleotides: TGCGCCAGCAGCCAAGATGCCAGGGCGAACACCGGGGAGCTGTTTTTT. Residues: CASSQDARANTGELFF.

A note on this clone: An end of the junction does not agree with germline; a read error may underlie this. The V call is TRBV5-1, the J call TRBJ2-5, with 8 positions matching TRBD1. The CDR3 length is 14 residues. Germline V gene lookup returns CDR1 SGHRS and CDR2 YFSETQ. DNA of the CDR3: TGCGCCAGCAGTTTGGACAGGGTGGGAGAGACCCAGTACTTC. Translated: CASSLDRVGETQYF.

The gene calls are TRBV14 and TRBJ2-7; no reliable D call. CDR3 length equals 13 residues. Deletions cut 3 bases from V and 1 base from J, with 7 bases between. CDR1 SGHDN and CDR2 FVKESK come from the germline V gene. The CDR3 DNA follows: TGTGCCAGCAGCCACGCGGCGTCCTACGAGCAGTACTTC. Its protein is CASSHAASYEQYF. Based on the CDR3 plus reference TRBV14 and TRBJ2-7, the full variable domain is EAGVTQFPSHSVIEKGQTVTLRCDPISGHDNLYWYRRVMGKEIKFLLHFVKESKQDESGMPNNRFLAERTGGTYSTLKVQPAELEDSGVYFCASSHAASYEQYFGPGTRLTVT.

The gene calls are TRBV6-2 or TRBV6-3 and TRBJ2-2, with 8 bases matching TRBD2. This CDR3 is built from 16 residues. The V gene's germline CDR1 is MNHEY and CDR2 SVGEGT. With 0 bases clipped from V and 6 bases from J, the junction kept 6 bases outside the gene matches. CDR3 coding DNA: TGTGCCAGCAGTTACTCCCCGGGAGGGCCTCCCGGGGAGCTGTTTTTT. Translated: CASSYSPGGPPGELFF.

This chain uses TRBV11-2 with TRBJ1-2; TRBD1 matches 7 bases. This CDR3 region has 17 residues. Germline CDR1 reads SGHAT; CDR2 reads FQNNGV. With 5 bases clipped from V and 4 bases from J, the junction kept 16 bases outside the gene matches. The CDR3 loop reads CASSPGPNRGRGYGYTF. The CDR3 bases are TGTGCCAGCAGCCCAGGTCCTAACAGGGGTCGCGGCTATGGCTACACCTTC.

The CDR3 sequence is CASRVREEAKNIQYF. The CDR3 nucleotides are TGTGCCAGCAGGGTCCGGGAGGAGGCCAAAAACATTCAGTACTTC. The chain has TRBV5-8 and TRBJ2-4; 7 bases map to TRBD2. CDR3 length equals 15 residues. CDR1 and CDR2 (germline): SGHTS, YDEGEE. With 5 bases clipped from V and 1 base from J, the junction kept 6 bases outside the gene matches.

This chain joins TRBV30 and TRBJ1-2; TRBD1 matches at 8 bases. This CDR3 has 13 amino acids. Looked up from germline, CDR1 is GTSNPN and CDR2 is SVGIG (reference sequence). V lost 6 bases, J lost 5 bases, and 8 bases stayed unmatched. This CDR3 is CACLRDRPYGYTF. The CDR3 coding sequence is TGTGCCTGCCTCCGGGACAGGCCGTATGGCTACACCTTC.

In its sample, this clone was seen a few times. The V gene is TRBV12-3 or TRBV12-4, the J gene TRBJ2-7, with D possibly TRBD1 on 5 matching bases. Trimming removed 0 bases at V and 5 bases at J, with 5 bases between. CDR3 length: 12 amino acids. CDR3 loop: CASSLAGDEQYF. The CDR3 nucleotides are TGTGCCAGCAGTTTAGCAGGGGACGAGCAGTACTTC.

The chain has TRBV3-1 (or the pseudogene TRBV3-2) and TRBJ2-3; 12 bases fit TRBD2. Germline lookup yields CDR1 LGHDT and CDR2 YNNKEL (reference sequence). The CDR3 covers 17 residues. Unmatched junction bases numbered 7, after V lost 2 bases and J lost 4 bases. The CDR3 spells CASSQRRTSGTADTQYF. In nucleotides, the CDR3 is TGTGCCAGCAGCCAAAGACGGACTAGCGGGACGGCAGATACGCAGTATTTT.

The rearrangement uses TRBV6-2 or TRBV6-3 and TRBJ1-5; the match to TRBD1 covers 9 bases. CDR1 is MNHEY and CDR2 is SVGEGT in the germline V gene. Trimming cost V 6 bases and J 0 bases; bases outside gene matches: 15. The CDR3 is 19 residues long. In DNA form, the CDR3 reads TGTGCCAGCAGCCGAAACAGGGGGCGCTTCCGAGATAGCAATCAGCCCCAGCATTTT. It is translated as CASSRNRGRFRDSNQPQHF.